These T cell receptor beta chains were read from a single sample in a study of T cell repertoires in cytomegalovirus infection. Using its own MiXCR run on the reads, TCRdb lists one record per CDR3 protein. Of approximately 350,000 distinct CDR3 sequences in the sample, roughly 34% were seen once. Their target antigens are unknown. The material sequenced was cultured PBMCs, taken from culture after CMV antigen stimulation. The receptors were gathered from a human donor in good health (CMV status not recorded). Some clones in this sample may be carry-over from other donors' samples. The CDR3 runs from the conserved cysteine through the conserved F or W. D genes are given only for firm matches. Rows give clone size only sometimes, using once, few, many, or a class for an expanded clone.

TRBD1 16 TRBJ1-3 - TRBV19 CASSIEGQGRGNTIYF TGTGCCAGTAGTATAGAGGGACAGGGAAGGGGAAACACCATATATTTT
TRBD2 14 TRBJ2-1 - TRBV19 CASSRAGPTDEQFF TGTGCCAGTAGTCGAGCGGGACCCACGGATGAGCAGTTCTTC
- 12 TRBJ2-5 - TRBV29-1 CSAGANGETQYF TGCAGCGCCGGAGCGAACGGGGAGACCCAGTACTTC
TRBD2 13 TRBJ2-3 - TRBV4-3 CASSQVGEGAQYF TGCGCCAGCAGCCAAGTGGGGGAGGGCGCGCAGTATTTT
TRBD1 14 TRBJ2-1 few TRBV7-8 CASSSDRGRNEQFF TGTGCCAGCAGCTCAGACAGGGGGCGAAATGAGCAGTTCTTC
- 13 TRBJ2-1 - TRBV6-1 CASSVAGGNEQFF TGTGCCAGCAGTGTGGCAGGGGGGAATGAGCAGTTCTTC
- 13 TRBJ2-5 many TRBV7-2 CASSPELQETQYF TGTGCCAGCAGCCCGGAGCTCCAAGAGACCCAGTACTTC
- 13 TRBJ1-5 few TRBV12-3/TRBV12-4 CASSHQGRQPQHF TGTGCCAGCAGCCATCAGGGGAGGCAGCCCCAGCATTTT
- 13 TRBJ2-1 - TRBV12-3/TRBV12-4 CASSPARADEQFF TGTGCCAGCAGCCCAGCACGCGCCGATGAGCAGTTCTTC
- 15 TRBJ1-6 few TRBV7-2 CASSLGVGLNSPLHF TGTGCCAGCAGCTTAGGGGTAGGGCTTAATTCACCCCTCCACTTT
- 13 TRBJ2-5 - TRBV7-6 CAGQGGSQETQYF TGTGCCGGTCAGGGGGGTTCACAAGAGACCCAGTACTTC
TRBD2 15 TRBJ2-1 - TRBV6-6 CASSYWLAGHHEQFF TGTGCCAGCAGTTACTGGCTAGCGGGACACCATGAGCAGTTCTTC
TRBD1 17 TRBJ2-2 - TRBV6-2/TRBV6-3 CASSYLRTGGRTGELFF TGTGCCAGCAGTTACCTAAGGACAGGGGGCAGGACCGGGGAGCTGTTTTTT
TRBD2 16 TRBJ2-1 once TRBV6-5 CASRSAGTSGNNEQFF TGTGCCAGCAGGTCCGCCGGGACTAGCGGAAACAATGAGCAGTTCTTC
- 14 TRBJ2-7 - TRBV7-3 CASSPGPNSYEQYF TGTGCCAGCAGCCCCGGACCCAATTCCTACGAGCAGTACTTC
- 17 TRBJ2-1 - TRBV4-3 CASSQGQRFSSYNEQFF TGCGCCAGCAGCCAAGGACAGCGGTTTAGCTCCTACAATGAGCAGTTCTTC
- 16 TRBJ2-5 few TRBV20-1 CSARPPGAWGEGTQYF TGCAGTGCTAGACCCCCCGGGGCCTGGGGAGAGGGGACCCAGTACTTC
- 17 TRBJ2-3 few TRBV6-6 CASRTGGSGSSTDTQYF TGTGCCAGCAGGACAGGAGGGTCGGGCAGTAGCACAGATACGCAGTATTTT
TRBD1 12 TRBJ2-7 once TRBV20-1 CSAQGQPYEQYF TGCAGTGCTCAGGGACAGCCCTACGAGCAGTACTTC
TRBD2 14 TRBJ2-3 few TRBV29-1 CSVGGRTRSDTQYF TGCAGCGTTGGGGGTAGGACTAGATCAGATACGCAGTATTTT
TRBD1 14 TRBJ1-1 - TRBV15 CATSHRGLSAEAFF TGTGCCACCAGCCACAGGGGGCTAAGCGCTGAAGCTTTCTTT
TRBD2 15 TRBJ2-2 many TRBV4-3 CASSQDWAGAGELFF TGCGCCAGCAGCCAAGACTGGGCGGGAGCCGGGGAGCTGTTTTTT